The 28 T cell receptor beta chains below come from one sample, sequenced in a study of cytomegalovirus exposure and HLA in healthy donors. Researchers ran the PCR with 60 Vbeta and 13 Jbeta primers. Data came from immunoSEQ multiplex PCR; TCRdb stores just in-frame clones and leaves some out. The sample lists some 66,000 clones, 70% to 85% occurring once. The specimen sequenced was PBMCs. All receptors come from a man between 60 and 75 years old in good health and CMV-seropositive.

The rearrangement links TRBV5-4 to TRBJ1-5, with TRBD1 matching over 9 bases. CDR3 length: 17 residues. V lost 1 base, J lost 3 bases, and 8 bases stayed unmatched. Germline CDR1 and CDR2: SGHNT and YYREEE (reference sequence). The CDR3 sequence: CASSLTTQGAINQPQHF. CDR3 coding DNA: TGTGCCAGCAGCTTGACGACACAGGGGGCCATCAATCAGCCCCAGCATTTT.

The V gene is TRBV19, the J gene TRBJ2-5, with 7 bases aligning to TRBD1. With V trimmed by 4 bases and J by 4 bases, 6 bases remained unmatched. CDR3 length: 14 amino acids. CDR1 is LNHDA and CDR2 is SQIVND in the germline V gene (reference sequence). The CDR3 sequence: CASSRQGRGETQYF. The CDR3 DNA is TGTGCCAGTAGTAGACAGGGACGTGGAGAGACCCAGTACTTC.

This clone was detected only a few times. This chain joins TRBV7-8 and TRBJ1-5; TRBD1 aligns across 11 bases. Unmatched junction bases numbered 2, after V lost 1 base and J lost 0 bases. The CDR3 extends over 17 amino acids. Germline V gives CDR1 SGHVS, CDR2 FQNEAQ. The CDR3 DNA reads TGTGCCAGCAGCTTAGGAGGACAGGGGGCTAGCAATCAGCCCCAGCATTTT. Translation gives CASSLGGQGASNQPQHF.

This CDR3 is CASTRAGARGTDTQYF. As DNA, the CDR3 is TGTGCCAGCACCAGGGCGGGGGCGAGGGGGACAGATACGCAGTATTTT. The J gene is TRBJ2-3, the V gene TRBV7-9; TRBD2 might be the D (7 bases). This CDR3 has 16 amino acids. The germline V and J ends were trimmed by 7 bases and 3 bases, with 20 bases remaining between them. Germline lookup yields CDR1 SEHNR and CDR2 FQNEAQ (reference sequence).

The CDR3 region has the DNA TGTGCCAGCTCACCGACTCTGGGTAACGAGCAGTACTTC. Translated, it gives CASSPTLGNEQYF. This rearrangement joins TRBV18 to TRBJ2-5; no clear D. The DNA end is more similar to TRBJ2-7, so the J call may be wrong. CDR3 size: 13 residues. Per the germline V gene, CDR1 is KGHSH and CDR2 is LQKENI.

This chain connects TRBV7-6 to TRBJ2-5; D is possibly TRBD1 (6 bases). From germline, CDR1 is SGHVS and CDR2 FNYEAQ. Trimming left V 5 bases short and J 5 bases short, with 6 bases between. This CDR3 is 11 amino acids long. In nucleotides, the CDR3 is TGTGCCAGCAGCCAGGGGGAGACCCAGTACTTC. Translation: CASSQGETQYF. The whole variable domain, remainder taken from reference TRBV7-6 and TRBJ2-5, is GAGVSQSPRYKVTKRGQDVALRCDPISGHVSLYWYRQALGQGPEFLTYFNYEAQQDKSGLPNDRFSAERPEGSISTLTIQRTEQRDSAMYRCASSQGETQYFGPGTRLLVL.

This clone was found once. V is TRBV4-2 and J is TRBJ2-4, with 7 bases aligning to TRBD2. CDR3 length: 21 residues. V gave up 1 base and J gave up 1 base; unmatched junction bases: 19. In germline, CDR1 is LGHNA, CDR2 YNFKEQ. CDR3 protein: CASSQGPLGAGPTGAKNIQYF. The CDR3 DNA follows: TGTGCCAGCAGCCAAGGGCCCCTGGGAGCGGGGCCCACTGGGGCCAAAAACATTCAGTACTTC.

The CDR3 nucleotides read TGTGCCAGCAGTCGGACAGCGAACACCGGGGAGCTGTTTTTT. It specifies CASSRTANTGELFF. The rearrangement links TRBV9 to TRBJ2-2; D possibly corresponds to TRBD1 (6 bases). This CDR3 contains 14 residues. Trimming took off 5 bases at V and 0 bases at J, with 8 bases between the two ends. Germline V gene data show CDR1 as SGDLS and CDR2 as YYNGEE.

This clone was recorded a few times. CDR3 loop: CASSQHGTVYDEQYF. The CDR3 DNA is TGTGCCAGCAGCCAGCATGGGACAGTATACGATGAGCAGTACTTC. This chain joins TRBV5-5 and TRBJ2-7, with 7 positions matching TRBD1. Germline values: CDR1 SGHKS, CDR2 YYEKEE (reference sequence). CDR3 size: 15 residues. The trim removed 4 bases at V and 7 bases at J, leaving 14 bases unmatched.

The gene calls are TRBV11-2 and TRBJ2-5; D may be TRBD2 (6 bases). Trimming took off 2 bases at V and 4 bases at J, with 20 bases between the two ends. The CDR3 has 17 amino acids. Germline V gene data show CDR1 as SGHAT and CDR2 as FQNNGV. CDR3 region: CASSLSPPGEIGETQYF. CDR3 sequence (DNA): TGTGCCAGCAGCTTAAGCCCTCCGGGGGAGATTGGAGAGACCCAGTACTTC.

This rearrangement joins TRBV11-2 to TRBJ2-3; possibly TRBD2 for D (5 bases). The CDR3 has 14 amino acids. The V end lost 2 bases, the J end lost 4 bases, and 10 bases lay between the germline ends. Germline CDR1 and CDR2: SGHAT and FQNNGV. CDR3 coding DNA: TGTGCCAGCAGCTTACTGCCTAGCTCAGATACGCAGTATTTT. The encoded protein is CASSLLPSSDTQYF.

The CDR3 region is CASSQYRDNRNNEQFF. The CDR3 nucleotides are TGCGCCAGCAGCCAATACAGGGATAATAGAAACAATGAGCAGTTCTTC. The gene calls are TRBV4-1 and TRBJ2-1; the D gene is possibly TRBD1 (6 bases). Germline-derived CDR1 and CDR2 are MGHRA and YSYEKL. The V end lost 2 bases, the J end lost 5 bases, and 16 bases lay between the germline ends. The CDR3 has 16 amino acids.

This rearrangement joins TRBV19 to TRBJ1-2; no clear D. This CDR3 is 12 amino acids long. V lost 5 bases and J 6 bases, leaving 10 bases between the germline ends. Germline CDR1 reads LNHDA; CDR2 reads SQIVND (reference sequence). CDR3 loop: CASSLAGHGYTF. CDR3 DNA: TGTGCCAGTAGTCTTGCAGGTCATGGCTACACCTTC. Supplemented by reference TRBV19 and TRBJ1-2, the full variable domain reads DGGITQSPKYLFRKEGQNVTLSCEQNLNHDAMYWYRQDPGQGLRLIYYSQIVNDFQKGDIAEGYSVSREKKESFPLTVTSAQKNPTAFYLCASSLAGHGYTFGSGTRLTVV.

The chain couples TRBV15 to TRBJ1-5; TRBD1 is a possible D gene (6 bases). CDR1 is LNHNV and CDR2 is YYDKDF in the germline V gene (reference sequence). With 8 bases removed from V and 0 bases from J, the gap between germline ends came to 20 bases. CDR3 length: 17 amino acids. This chain's CDR3 is CATGSGGGEYSNQPQHF. The CDR3 DNA follows: TGTGCCACCGGATCTGGTGGGGGCGAGTATAGCAATCAGCCCCAGCATTTT.

This clone was counted a single time. This sequence joins TRBV6-5 and TRBJ2-1, with 11 bases aligning to TRBD2. V lost 5 bases to trimming and J lost 4 bases; unmatched junction nucleotides: 4. This CDR3 region has 15 residues. Germline loops: CDR1 MNHEY, CDR2 SVGAGI. The CDR3 reads CASSQLAGEYNEQFF. DNA for the CDR3: TGTGCCAGCAGTCAACTAGCGGGGGAATACAATGAGCAGTTCTTC.

The V gene is TRBV7-9, the J gene TRBJ2-1, with 8 nucleotides matching TRBD1. Germline values: CDR1 SEHNR, CDR2 FQNEAQ (reference sequence). This CDR3 contains 17 residues. Trimming removed 1 base from V and 3 bases from J; junction bases left unmatched: 8. CDR3 nucleotides: TGTGCCAGCAGCTTAGGAAGGACAGGGAGGTTCTACAATGAGCAGTTCTTC. Protein sequence: CASSLGRTGRFYNEQFF.

The rearrangement uses TRBV4-2 and TRBJ2-1; 7 nucleotides agree with TRBD2. The CDR3 runs to 17 residues. V shed 4 bases and J 0 bases; nucleotides not matched to a gene: 9. In germline, CDR1 is LGHNA, CDR2 YNFKEQ. CDR3 coding DNA: TGTGCCAGCAGCCTCCTTGGCGGCGGGAGCTCCTACAATGAGCAGTTCTTC. Its translation: CASSLLGGGSSYNEQFF.

The genes are TRBV19 and TRBJ2-7; 9 nucleotides align to TRBD1. Germline V gives CDR1 LNHDA, CDR2 SQIVND (reference sequence). This CDR3 comprises 14 residues. Trimming took 3 bases from V and 4 from J; bases not matched to a gene: 4. CDR3 sequence (DNA): TGTGCCAGTAGTATTACAGGGGGCAGTTACGAGCAGTACTTC. The encoded protein is CASSITGGSYEQYF.

The V gene is TRBV5-1, the J gene TRBJ2-5; 8 bases are shared with TRBD2. V lost 2 bases and J lost 4; bases outside the gene matches: 4. Germline V gene data show CDR1 as SGHRS and CDR2 as YFSETQ. The CDR3 runs 14 residues. The CDR3, as DNA: TGCGCCAGCAGCTTCGGGGGGGCAAGAGAGACCCAGTACTTC. Residues: CASSFGGARETQYF.

The V call is TRBV7-2, the J call TRBJ1-2, with D possibly TRBD1 on 6 matching bases. The CDR3 is 15 residues long. Germline CDR1 and CDR2: SGHTA and FQGNSA. Trimming shortened V by 5 bases and J by 5 bases, and 18 bases separated the two germline ends. In nucleotides, the CDR3 is TGTGCCAGCAGCCAGGACAGTCTCGGGGCGTATGGCTACACCTTC. Translating it yields CASSQDSLGAYGYTF.

The chain has TRBV7-2 and TRBJ1-6; 7 bases line up with TRBD1. This CDR3 comprises 14 residues. With 0 bases clipped from V and 7 bases from J, the junction kept 0 bases outside the gene matches. Per germline, CDR1 SGHTA and CDR2 FQGNSA. As DNA, the CDR3 is TGTGCCAGCAGCTTAGCGACAGGGAATTCACCCCTCCACTTT. It encodes CASSLATGNSPLHF.

This chain joins TRBV9 and TRBJ2-7, with 9 nucleotides matching TRBD2. Germline loops: CDR1 SGDLS, CDR2 YYNGEE. This CDR3 contains 14 residues. V was pared by 4 bases and J by 1 base, with 3 bases of the junction left unmatched. CDR3 protein: CASSKLAGSYEQYF. The CDR3 DNA reads TGTGCCAGCAGCAAACTAGCGGGTTCCTACGAGCAGTACTTC.

The chain employs TRBV7-2 and TRBJ2-2; the D is unclear. V was clipped by 3 bases and J by 6 bases, with 5 bases between them. Germline CDR1 reads SGHTA; CDR2 reads FQGNSA. This CDR3 contains 12 residues. CDR3 bases: TGTGCCAGCAGCTTCAATGCCGGGGAGCTGTTTTTT. This encodes CASSFNAGELFF.

This rearrangement joins TRBV2 to TRBJ1-4; 12 nucleotides align to TRBD1. CDR1 SNHLY and CDR2 FYNNEI come from the germline V gene. The V gene end was trimmed by 3 bases and the J gene end by 7 bases; junction bases not matched to a gene: 6. This CDR3 has 16 amino acids. The CDR3 sequence is CASSELGQGASEKLFF. The DNA of the CDR3 is TGTGCCAGCAGTGAGTTGGGACAGGGGGCGAGTGAAAAACTGTTTTTT.

J is TRBJ2-5 and V is TRBV7-8; tentatively, D is TRBD1 (5 bases). This CDR3 spans 13 amino acids. Per germline, CDR1 SGHVS and CDR2 FQNEAQ. Trimming pared 5 bases from V and 3 bases from J, leaving 10 bases between. The CDR3 loop is CASSRWGEETQYF. The CDR3 DNA reads TGTGCCAGCAGCCGTTGGGGCGAAGAGACCCAGTACTTC.

This clone appeared a few times. This chain connects TRBV14 to TRBJ2-1, with TRBD2 matching 14 bases. CDR3 size: 20 residues. V was pared by 2 bases and J by 0 bases, with 9 bases of the junction left unmatched. Germline-derived CDR1 and CDR2 are SGHDN and FVKESK. CDR3 in amino acids: CASSQFPGLAGESSYNEQFF. The CDR3 coding sequence is TGTGCCAGCAGCCAATTCCCGGGACTAGCGGGGGAGAGCTCCTACAATGAGCAGTTCTTC.

This sequence joins TRBV27 and TRBJ2-5; 7 bases map to TRBD1. Judging by the DNA end, TRBJ2-7 fits better; the J call may be wrong. CDR1 and CDR2 from the germline V gene are MNHEY and SMNVEV (reference sequence). The length of the CDR3 is 16 residues. This chain's CDR3 is CASSQGPGTVGYEQYF. DNA of the CDR3: TGTGCCAGCAGTCAAGGGCCCGGGACAGTCGGATACGAGCAGTACTTC.

The chain has TRBV7-9 and TRBJ1-5; D possibly corresponds to TRBD1 (5 bases). CDR3 length: 17 amino acids. CDR1 SEHNR and CDR2 FQNEAQ come from the germline V gene (reference sequence). V was cut by 4 bases and J by 0 bases, with 16 bases left in between. The CDR3 bases are TGTGCCAGCAGCTCCTCGTCACAGGAACCTAGCAATCAGCCCCAGCATTTT. It codes for CASSSSSQEPSNQPQHF.